The 24 T cell receptor beta chains given below trace back to one sample, sequenced in a study of blood T cell repertoires in COVID-19. Some clones are missing from TCRdb's copy, which holds only in-frame ones; the method was immunoSEQ multiplex PCR. The sample includes 100,000 to 150,000 clones, 85% to 90% of them seen just once. The sequenced sample consisted of peripheral blood. The origin of the receptors is a man aged 50-60 years with acute or convalescent COVID-19.

This chain links TRBV21-1 with TRBJ2-3; the table's D call of TRBD1 was not tested on the DNA. TRBV21-1 has pseudogene status. The length of the CDR3 is 16 residues. The CDR3 loop is CASSRLRTGGTDTQYF. CDR3 nucleotide sequence: TGTGCCAGCAGCAGATTGAGGACAGGGGGGACAGATACGCAGTATTTT.

V and J are TRBV5-1 and TRBJ2-3, with 8 bases aligning to TRBD1. This CDR3 is built from 14 residues. The J segment lost 2 bases and the V segment lost 5 bases, leaving 4 bases of the junction unmatched. CDR1 is SGHRS and CDR2 is YFSETQ in the germline V gene. The CDR3 sequence: CASREQGATDTQYF. CDR3 bases: TGCGCCAGCAGGGAGCAGGGGGCCACAGATACGCAGTATTTT.

A few counts support this clone. The chain is built from TRBV27 and TRBJ1-6; D gene unclear. Germline-derived CDR1 and CDR2 are MNHEY and SMNVEV (reference sequence). The CDR3 runs to 15 residues. The V end lost 5 bases, the J end lost 9 bases, and 17 bases lay between the germline ends. The CDR3 DNA reads TGTGCCAGCAGTCCGACAATGGCTCGTGGTTCACCCCTCCACTTT. Its translation: CASSPTMARGSPLHF.

The chain joins TRBV5-1 to TRBJ1-2, with D uncertain. The germline gives CDR1 SGHRS, CDR2 YFSETQ. This CDR3 has 13 residues. Deletions cut 0 bases from V and 8 bases from J, with 11 bases between. The CDR3 spells CASSLDLFWGYTF. CDR3 nucleotides: TGCGCCAGCAGCTTGGACCTATTTTGGGGCTACACCTTC.

The J gene is TRBJ1-1, the V gene TRBV18, with TRBD1 matching over 9 bases. V dropped 4 bases and J dropped 5; count of bases not matched to a gene: 5. Per the germline V gene, CDR1 is KGHSH and CDR2 is LQKENI. The CDR3 is made up of 14 amino acids. CDR3 loop: CASSRETGGTEAFF. In nucleotides, the CDR3 is TGTGCCAGCTCACGCGAGACAGGGGGGACTGAAGCTTTCTTT.

The chain has TRBV27 and TRBJ1-3; TRBD1 matches 8 bases. This CDR3 is 19 amino acids long. V trimming: 3 bases; J trimming: 3 bases; junction bases outside the gene matches: 16. Germline loops: CDR1 MNHEY, CDR2 SMNVEV (reference sequence). Here the CDR3 DNA reads TGTGCCAGCAGTTTCTCTCCCGGACAGGGTCAGGGTGGTGGAAACACCATATATTTT. Amino acid sequence: CASSFSPGQGQGGGNTIYF.

The chain couples TRBV9 to TRBJ1-4, with 8 nucleotides matching TRBD1. Looked up from germline, CDR1 is SGDLS and CDR2 is YYNGEE. After removal of 4 bases from V and 4 bases from J, the junction contained 6 bases not matched to a gene. The CDR3 is 15 residues long. The CDR3 protein is CASSFRTGNNEKLFF. The CDR3 DNA reads TGTGCCAGCAGCTTCAGGACAGGGAATAATGAAAAACTGTTTTTT.

The chain uses TRBV6-2 or TRBV6-3 and TRBJ2-3, with D perhaps TRBD2 (5 bases). The V gene lost 2 bases and the J gene lost 0 bases, with 9 bases spanning the gap. The CDR3 covers 15 residues. Germline-derived CDR1 and CDR2 are MNHEY and SVGEGT. The CDR3 is CASSYAGISTDTQYF. The CDR3 DNA reads as TGTGCCAGCAGTTACGCCGGGATTAGCACAGATACGCAGTATTTT.

This chain uses TRBV19 with TRBJ2-7; TRBD1 matches at 8 bases. With 1 base clipped from V and 3 bases from J, the junction kept 5 bases outside the gene matches. Per the germline V gene, CDR1 is LNHDA and CDR2 is SQIVND (reference sequence). This CDR3 is built from 15 residues. CDR3 amino acids: CASSIVLDRGYEQYF. In DNA form, the CDR3 reads TGTGCCAGTAGTATAGTCCTCGACAGGGGCTACGAGCAGTACTTC.

The chain joins TRBV11-2 to TRBJ2-5; 7 nucleotides align to TRBD2. The CDR3 totals 13 residues. Looked up from germline, CDR1 is SGHAT and CDR2 is FQNNGV. The ends lost 6 bases at V and 3 bases at J; junction bases unmatched: 4. CDR3 amino acids: CASSSLAEETQYF. The CDR3 DNA reads as TGTGCCAGCAGTTCTCTAGCGGAAGAGACCCAGTACTTC.

The J gene is TRBJ2-4, the V gene TRBV24-1, with a weak D call TRBD2 (5 bases). Trimming stripped 0 bases from V and 6 bases from J, with 11 bases between. Per the germline V gene, CDR1 is KGHDR and CDR2 is SFDVKD. This CDR3 comprises 15 residues. CDR3 amino acids: CATSDLSRDGNIQYF. As DNA, the CDR3 is TGTGCCACCAGTGATTTGTCCCGGGATGGAAACATTCAGTACTTC.

The chain employs TRBV6-2 or TRBV6-3 and TRBJ1-2; D gene uncertain. The CDR3 sequence is 12 residues long. CDR1 is MNHEY and CDR2 is SVGEGT in the germline V gene. V shed 2 bases and J shed 6 bases, with 7 bases lying between them. In DNA, the CDR3 is TGTGCCAGCAGTTACAAAGCAAATGGCTACACCTTC. This encodes CASSYKANGYTF.

This clone was recorded only once. The chain links TRBV5-1 to TRBJ2-7; D is undetermined. The CDR3 length is 14 residues. Per germline, CDR1 SGHRS and CDR2 YFSETQ. V shed 2 bases and J shed 2 bases, with 11 bases lying between them. The CDR3 sequence is CASSLQTPTYEQYF. CDR3 sequence (DNA): TGCGCCAGCAGCTTACAAACCCCGACCTACGAGCAGTACTTC.

The chain recombines TRBV27 with TRBJ2-5; TRBD2 matches 14 bases. Germline trimming cut 6 bases from V and 4 bases from J; bases unmatched to any gene: 19. Looked up from germline, CDR1 is MNHEY and CDR2 is SMNVEV (reference sequence). This CDR3 spans 20 amino acids. The CDR3 protein is CASRYRGLAGAGEGGETQYF. In DNA, the CDR3 is TGTGCCAGCAGATACAGGGGACTAGCGGGAGCAGGAGAAGGTGGAGAGACCCAGTACTTC.

The rearrangement joins TRBV24-1 to TRBJ1-1; possibly TRBD1 for D (6 bases). Germline V lookup: CDR1 KGHDR, CDR2 SFDVKD. The CDR3 is 15 residues long. V lost 3 bases and J 2 bases, leaving 12 bases between the germline ends. Written as DNA, the CDR3 is TGTGCCACCAGTGATGCAGGGGTCATCAACACTGAAGCTTTCTTT. This translates into CATSDAGVINTEAFF.

This clone has just a few counts. The V and J genes are TRBV5-1 and TRBJ1-1; D perhaps matches TRBD1 (5 bases). CDR1 SGHRS and CDR2 YFSETQ come from the germline V gene. Trimming took off 4 bases at V and 5 bases at J, with 18 bases between the two ends. The CDR3 loop spans 15 amino acids. The CDR3 DNA follows: TGCGCCAGCAGCCTCGGGGCAAGGGCGGGAACTGAAGCTTTCTTT. Translated: CASSLGARAGTEAFF.

The rearrangement joins TRBV10-2 to TRBJ1-4; 7 nucleotides agree with TRBD1. From germline, CDR1 is WSHSY and CDR2 SAAADI. There are 15 residues in the CDR3. Trimming took 3 bases from V and 8 from J; bases not matched to a gene: 9. In nucleotides, the CDR3 is TGCGCCAGCAGTGATTTTCAGGGGGAAAGCGAAAAACTGTTTTTT. Translating it yields CASSDFQGESEKLFF.

This clone was recorded a few times. The chain links TRBV4-1 to TRBJ2-1, with TRBD1 as a possible D gene (5 bases). The V and J ends lost 5 bases and 6 bases respectively, with 20 bases between them. Germline V gene lookup returns CDR1 MGHRA and CDR2 YSYEKL. The CDR3 totals 16 residues. The CDR3 coding sequence is TGCGCCAGCAGCGCACCAGGGCGCCAGGTCAGCAATGAGCAGTTCTTC. Translating gives CASSAPGRQVSNEQFF.

The V and J genes are TRBV29-1 and TRBJ2-2; TRBD1 might be the D (5 bases). There are 13 residues in the CDR3. CDR1 and CDR2 from the germline V gene are SQVTM and ANQGSEA. V lost 2 bases to trimming and J lost 6 bases, with 10 bases between them. CDR3 region: CSVESSRAGELFF. CDR3 DNA sequence: TGCAGCGTTGAAAGCAGCAGGGCCGGGGAGCTGTTTTTT.

The rearrangement uses TRBV5-4 and TRBJ2-1; 7 bases fit TRBD2. Looked up from germline, CDR1 is SGHNT and CDR2 is YYREEE (reference sequence). The CDR3 contains 15 residues. V shed 2 bases, J shed 12 bases, and the junction held 14 bases outside the gene matches. This chain's CDR3 is CASSFGSGSERLQFF. In nucleotides, the CDR3 is TGTGCCAGCAGCTTCGGTAGCGGGTCAGAAAGATTGCAGTTCTTC.

The table lists this clone with a few counts. The chain carries TRBV7-2 and TRBJ2-5; TRBD2 matches 11 bases. The germline V gene has CDR1 SGHTA and CDR2 FQGNSA. This CDR3 contains 19 residues. Germline trimming cut 2 bases from V and 4 bases from J; bases unmatched to any gene: 15. CDR3 nucleotides: TGTGCCAGCAGCTTACATACTAGCGGGAGCAATGTAGTAGTAGAGACCCAGTACTTC. Its translation is CASSLHTSGSNVVVETQYF.

V and J are TRBV6-6 and TRBJ1-6, with a tentative D call TRBD1 (6 bases). Trimming cost V 2 bases and J 7 bases, with 9 bases left between them. CDR1 is MNHNY, CDR2 SVGAGI, per germline (reference sequence). This CDR3 comprises 14 residues. In DNA, the CDR3 is TGTGCCAGCAGTTACGGGGGCGCAAATTCACCCCTCCACTTT. Protein product: CASSYGGANSPLHF.

This clone came up once. This sequence joins TRBV6-5 and TRBJ2-3, with 9 bases that match TRBD1. There are 14 residues in the CDR3. Germline loops: CDR1 MNHEY, CDR2 SVGAGI. Unmatched junction bases numbered 3, after V lost 5 bases and J lost 3 bases. The CDR3 region has the DNA TGTGCCAGCAGTAGGGACAGGGATACAGATACGCAGTATTTT. Translated, it gives CASSRDRDTDTQYF.

The rearrangement links TRBV19 to TRBJ2-6, with 7 bases identical to TRBD1. The CDR3 extends over 18 amino acids. The V gene end was trimmed by 4 bases and the J gene end by 0 bases; junction bases not matched to a gene: 9. Germline V lookup: CDR1 LNHDA, CDR2 SQIVND (reference sequence). CDR3 sequence reads: CASSTSTGTTSGANVLTF. In nucleotides, the CDR3 is TGTGCCAGTAGTACCTCGACAGGGACCACCTCTGGGGCCAACGTCCTGACTTTC.